The 29 T cell receptor beta chains listed next were all sequenced from one sample in a study of T-cell reconstitution after alpha-beta-depleted transplantation in children. The authors prepared the TCRbeta library with unique molecular identifiers. TCRdb re-derived calls from the PCR reads in MiXCR, one entry per CDR3 protein. The sample shows about 480,000 distinct CDR3 sequences, around 13% of them seen only once. The specimen was PBMCs from the stem cell graft donor, collected from the stem cell graft. The receptors stem from a human donor who donated a stem cell graft to a child with combined immunodeficiency.

This clonotype was seen only a few times. This rearrangement joins TRBV15 to TRBJ2-2; no clear D. Trimming shortened V by 3 bases and J by 1 base, and 9 bases separated the two germline ends. Germline CDR1 and CDR2: LNHNV and YYDKDF (reference sequence). The CDR3 spans 15 residues. This chain's CDR3 is CATSSLFGNTGELFF. In DNA form, the CDR3 reads TGTGCCACCAGCAGTCTGTTTGGGAACACCGGGGAGCTGTTTTTT.

This clonotype was detected many times. The V gene is TRBV12-3 or TRBV12-4, the J gene TRBJ2-5; TRBD1 matches 7 bases. The CDR3 consists of 13 residues. Trimming at V came to 3 bases and at J to 3 bases, leaving 1 base not matched to a gene. CDR3 DNA: TGTGCCAGCAGTTTTCAGGGGGAAGAGACCCAGTACTTC. Its protein product is CASSFQGEETQYF.

The chain links TRBV10-3 to TRBJ1-2, with D hard to call. CDR1 ENHRY and CDR2 SYGVKD come from the germline V gene. This CDR3 is 12 amino acids long. With 0 bases removed from V and 8 bases from J, the gap between germline ends came to 7 bases. For the CDR3, the DNA is TGTGCCATCAGTGAGTCGACGGGAGGCTACACCTTC. It specifies CAISESTGGYTF.

This chain links TRBV12-3 or TRBV12-4 with TRBJ2-1; D ambiguous. The length of the CDR3 is 12 residues. Trimming stripped 6 bases from V and 8 bases from J, with 11 bases between. The CDR3 coding sequence is TGTGCCAGCAGCCGCGGAGCCGATGAGCAGTTCTTC. It yields the protein CASSRGADEQFF.

This clonotype was counted only a few times. The chain combines TRBV11-3 with TRBJ1-5; maybe TRBD1 (5 bases). The CDR3 has 22 residues. V lost 1 base and J 4 bases, leaving 32 bases between the germline ends. CDR1 and CDR2 (germline): SGHNT, YENEEA. The CDR3 reads CASSLGREGVFRMFGDNQPQHF. In nucleotides, the CDR3 is TGTGCCAGCAGCTTAGGCAGGGAAGGGGTGTTCCGCATGTTTGGGGATAATCAGCCCCAGCATTTT.

The V call is TRBV5-1, the J call TRBJ1-1; 7 bases map to TRBD1. The CDR3 is made up of 16 amino acids. The germline gives CDR1 SGHRS, CDR2 YFSETQ. Losses at the gene ends were 4 bases for V and 0 bases for J; bases not matched to a gene: 9. As DNA, the CDR3 is TGCGCCAGCAGCCCCGGACAGGAATGGGTGAACACTGAAGCTTTCTTT. Translated, it gives CASSPGQEWVNTEAFF.

The chain has TRBV6-2 or TRBV6-3 and TRBJ2-1, with D perhaps matching TRBD1 (6 bases). In germline, CDR1 is MNHEY, CDR2 SVGEGT. The CDR3 is 15 residues long. Between the trimmed V and J ends, which lost 4 bases and 3 bases, there was a span of 13 bases. The DNA of the CDR3 is TGTGCCAGCAGTTCCAACAGGGCGATCTACAATGAGCAGTTCTTC. Its protein product is CASSSNRAIYNEQFF.

V is TRBV29-1 and J is TRBJ2-5; TRBD2 aligns across 11 bases. Trimming took 4 bases from V and 4 from J; bases not matched to a gene: 5. This CDR3 comprises 14 residues. Germline V gives CDR1 SQVTM, CDR2 ANQGSEA. The CDR3 DNA reads TGCAGCGTTGGCACTAGCGGGAGCAGAGAGACCCAGTACTTC. It is translated as CSVGTSGSRETQYF.

This clonotype was picked up many times. The J gene is TRBJ2-1, the V gene TRBV4-3; 8 bases line up with TRBD1. CDR3 length equals 16 residues. Trimming took 0 bases from V and 0 from J; bases not matched to a gene: 1. Germline V gives CDR1 LGHNA, CDR2 YSLEER. The CDR3 loop reads CASSQDTGGSYNEQFF. The CDR3 DNA is TGCGCCAGCAGCCAAGATACAGGGGGCTCCTACAATGAGCAGTTCTTC.

The rearrangement links TRBV28 to TRBJ2-5; D is uncertain. Germline V gives CDR1 MDHEN, CDR2 SYDVKM. There are 12 residues in the CDR3. Between the trimmed V and J ends, which lost 4 bases and 4 bases, there was a span of 7 bases. CDR3 sequence reads: CASSSRSETQYF. Here the CDR3 DNA reads TGTGCCAGCAGTTCCAGATCAGAGACCCAGTACTTC.

This chain connects TRBV7-2 to TRBJ1-2; possibly TRBD1 for D (5 bases). CDR1 SGHTA and CDR2 FQGNSA come from the germline V gene. V gave up 0 bases and J gave up 4 bases, with 18 bases separating them. CDR3 length equals 17 residues. In DNA form, the CDR3 reads TGTGCCAGCAGCTTAGCGCGACAGACCTACGCGGGCTATGGCTACACCTTC. Translated, it gives CASSLARQTYAGYGYTF.

The chain couples TRBV11-2 to TRBJ2-7, with a tentative D call TRBD1 (6 bases). The CDR3 is 15 residues long. Germline-derived CDR1 and CDR2 are SGHAT and FQNNGV. Trimming pared 1 base from V and 4 bases from J, leaving 14 bases between. The DNA for the CDR3 is TGTGCCAGCAGCTTAGTTTTAGCACAGGGATACGAGCAGTACTTC. Translation: CASSLVLAQGYEQYF.

This clonotype was seen ten or more times. This chain connects TRBV29-1 to TRBJ2-7; the match to TRBD1 covers 9 bases. This CDR3 is 13 amino acids long. The V gene end was trimmed by 6 bases and the J gene end by 5 bases; junction bases not matched to a gene: 8. The V gene's germline CDR1 is SQVTM and CDR2 ANQGSEA. The CDR3: CSVGATGGHEQYF. For the CDR3, the DNA is TGCAGCGTGGGGGCAACAGGGGGCCACGAGCAGTACTTC.

This clonotype was seen a single time. The CDR3 here is CASSYSSVPPRTSGTGDEQFF. CDR3 in DNA: TGTGCCAGCAGTTACTCCTCGGTCCCCCCAAGGACTAGCGGGACAGGCGATGAGCAGTTCTTC. The chain uses TRBV6-2 or TRBV6-3 and TRBJ2-1; 12 positions agree with TRBD2. The CDR3 runs to 21 residues. Germline assignment: CDR1 MNHEY and CDR2 SVGEGT. J was trimmed by 8 bases and V by 0 bases; bases with no gene match: 20.

This chain connects TRBV11-3 to TRBJ2-1, with D maybe TRBD1 (6 bases). The V gene's germline CDR1 is SGHNT and CDR2 YENEEA. This CDR3 has 13 amino acids. Deletions cut 3 bases from V and 8 bases from J, with 11 bases between. The CDR3 region is CASSFGGQYEQFF. CDR3 bases: TGTGCCAGCAGCTTTGGGGGCCAGTATGAGCAGTTCTTC.

This clonotype was counted only a few times. This chain links TRBV12-3 or TRBV12-4 with TRBJ2-7; weak D call: TRBD2 (5 bases). The V gene lost 5 bases and the J gene lost 3 bases, with 11 bases spanning the gap. There are 13 residues in the CDR3. This chain's CDR3 is CASSQSGDYEQYF. DNA of the CDR3: TGTGCCAGCAGTCAGTCCGGGGACTACGAGCAGTACTTC.

A few counts support this clonotype. The CDR3 DNA reads as TGTGCCAGCAGCCCACGGACTAGCGGGCTAAGCTCCTACAATGAGCAGTTCTTC. Its protein is CASSPRTSGLSSYNEQFF. The rearrangement links TRBV11-1 to TRBJ2-1, with 11 bases lining up with TRBD2. The CDR3 covers 18 residues. Trimming at V came to 5 bases and at J to 0 bases, leaving 9 bases not matched to a gene. CDR1 and CDR2 from the germline V gene are SGHAT and FQDESV (reference sequence).

There are many counts of this clonotype. The chain is built from TRBV28 and TRBJ1-1; tentative D call: TRBD1 (5 bases). The CDR3 loop spans 13 amino acids. The V end was cut by 3 bases, the J end by 5 bases, with 10 bases between. The germline CDR1 and CDR2 sequences are MDHEN and SYDVKM. The DNA of the CDR3 is TGTGCCAGCAGTTTGTATCGGGGGACTGAAGCTTTCTTT. Encoded protein: CASSLYRGTEAFF.

The V call is TRBV7-9, the J call TRBJ1-5; 8 bases fit TRBD1. The CDR3 totals 15 residues. The junction had 5 bases not matched to a gene; V was cut back by 5 bases and J by 2 bases. Germline V CDR1 and CDR2: SEHNR, FQNEAQ (reference sequence). This CDR3 is CASSQGQGRNQPQHF. The CDR3 nucleotides read TGTGCCAGCAGCCAAGGACAGGGACGCAATCAGCCCCAGCATTTT. The full variable domain, completed using reference TRBV7-9 and TRBJ1-5, is DTGVSQNPRHKITKRGQNVTFRCDPISEHNRLYWYRQTLGQGPEFLTYFQNEAQLEKSRLLSDRFSAERPKGSFSTLEIQRTEQGDSAMYLCASSQGQGRNQPQHFGDGTRLSIL.

To note about this clonotype: This may come from a read error, since a much larger clone is one base off. The V call is TRBV29-1, the J call TRBJ2-1; 13 nucleotides agree with TRBD2. This CDR3 region has 16 residues. Germline CDR1 and CDR2: SQVTM and ANQGSEA. The DNA for the CDR3 is TGCACCGTTGAGGGGGTACTAGCGGGAGGGCCGGATGAGCAGTTCTTC. Translated: CTVEGVLAGGPDEQFF.

This clonotype was counted a few times. The rearrangement links TRBV9 to TRBJ2-7, with D possibly matching TRBD1 (6 bases). Looked up from germline, CDR1 is SGDLS and CDR2 is YYNGEE. The CDR3 is 15 residues long. With 0 bases removed from V and 3 bases from J, the gap between germline ends came to 13 bases. CDR3 residues: CASSVGTDRLYEQYF. Here the CDR3 DNA reads TGTGCCAGCAGCGTAGGGACAGACCGACTCTACGAGCAGTACTTC.

The chain couples TRBV12-3 or TRBV12-4 to TRBJ1-2, with a weak D call TRBD1 (5 bases). The CDR3 totals 15 residues. V shed 3 bases and J shed 6 bases, with 17 bases lying between them. As DNA, the CDR3 is TGTGCCAGCAGTTTTGGGGGTCGTCTTAGGCATGGCTACACCTTC. Translating gives CASSFGGRLRHGYTF.

The CDR3 nucleotides are TGTGCCAGCAGCCCCTCCGGGACAGGGAACAATGAGCAGTTCTTC. This sequence encodes CASSPSGTGNNEQFF. The chain joins TRBV11-2 to TRBJ2-1, with TRBD1 identical over 9 bases. This CDR3 contains 15 residues. The germline CDR1 and CDR2 sequences are SGHAT and FQNNGV. The V gene end was trimmed by 5 bases and the J gene end by 5 bases; junction bases not matched to a gene: 7.

This clonotype was counted a few times. The chain has TRBV2 and TRBJ2-1, with D maybe TRBD1 (6 bases). The germline V and J ends were trimmed by 2 bases and 5 bases, with 22 bases remaining between them. The CDR3 consists of 18 residues. Germline V gene sequence: CDR1 SNHLY, CDR2 FYNNEI. The CDR3 sequence is CASSELGATTYPHNEQFF. For the CDR3, the DNA is TGTGCCAGCAGTGAATTGGGGGCCACAACCTACCCTCACAATGAGCAGTTCTTC.

This clonotype has ten or more counts. This sequence joins TRBV11-3 and TRBJ2-7, with TRBD2 matching 10 bases. V trimming: 4 bases; J trimming: 3 bases; junction bases outside the gene matches: 9. Germline V gene data show CDR1 as SGHNT and CDR2 as YENEEA. The CDR3 length is 16 residues. CDR3 in DNA: TGTGCCAGCAGCTCCGACCGGAGCGGGAGGGGCTACGAGCAGTACTTC. This codes for CASSSDRSGRGYEQYF. The full variable domain, with the rest looked up from reference TRBV11-3 and TRBJ2-7, is EAGVVQSPRYKIIEKKQPVAFWCNPISGHNTLYWYLQNLGQGPELLIRYENEEAVDDSQLPKDRFSAERLKGVDSTLKIQPAELGDSAVYLCASSSDRSGRGYEQYFGPGTRLTVT.

The chain couples TRBV4-3 to TRBJ2-3; tentatively, D is TRBD1 (6 bases). The CDR3 totals 15 residues. Per the germline V gene, CDR1 is LGHNA and CDR2 is YSLEER. Trimming removed 0 bases at V and 6 bases at J, with 13 bases between. CDR3 DNA sequence: TGCGCCAGCAGCCAAGAGAACAGGGTGTTGGATACGCAGTATTTT. This encodes CASSQENRVLDTQYF.

CDR3 nucleotide sequence: TGCGCCAGCAGCCAAGATCTCGTCCAAGAGACCCAGTACTTC. This encodes CASSQDLVQETQYF. The chain is built from TRBV4-3 and TRBJ2-5, with D unresolved. This CDR3 contains 14 residues. V was trimmed by 0 bases and J by 1 base, leaving 6 bases between them. Germline values: CDR1 LGHNA, CDR2 YSLEER.

The sample holds a few counts of this clonotype. The CDR3 loop reads CSAEAGGLGFNEQFF. The CDR3 coding sequence is TGCAGTGCTGAGGCTGGGGGACTAGGATTCAATGAGCAGTTCTTC. The chain is built from TRBV20-1 and TRBJ2-1, with 8 positions matching TRBD2. V lost 5 bases and J lost 6; bases outside the gene matches: 12. Germline V gene lookup returns CDR1 DFQATT and CDR2 SNEGSKA (reference sequence). The CDR3 consists of 15 residues.

This clonotype has just a few counts. The chain recombines TRBV14 with TRBJ2-7, with 7 bases identical to TRBD1. The CDR3 is 15 residues long. Trimming removed 3 bases from V and 2 bases from J; junction bases left unmatched: 7. Germline V lookup: CDR1 SGHDN, CDR2 FVKESK. The CDR3 region is CASSHVRDRPYEQYF. CDR3 DNA: TGTGCCAGCAGCCACGTCCGGGACAGACCCTACGAGCAGTACTTC.